These 30 T cell receptor beta chains were sequenced from one sample in a study of CD8 T cells in Susac syndrome. RNA, at roughly 0.45 to 1 ug, was reverse transcribed with random hexamers. Each CDR3 protein gets one entry after TCRdb re-called the immunoSEQ multiplex PCR reads with MiXCR. Of about 180,000 distinct CDR3 sequences listed, 90% to 96% were seen once; the top ten hold 0.093%. The sequencing input was CD4+ T cells from PBMCs. These receptors all stem from a human donor with multiple sclerosis.

In its sample, this clonotype was seen once. V is TRBV21-1 and J is TRBJ2-7; TRBD1 is the table's D call, not checked against the DNA. TRBV21-1 is reported as a pseudogene. The CDR3 runs to 14 residues. Here the CDR3 reads CASRGQGITYEQYF. CDR3 coding DNA: TGTGCCAGCAGGGGACAGGGGATTACCTACGAGCAGTACTTC.

The chain has TRBV4-1 and TRBJ2-7; 7 bases fit TRBD1. The CDR3 runs to 14 residues. The germline CDR1 and CDR2 sequences are MGHRA and YSYEKL. V was pared by 2 bases and J by 1 base, with 2 bases of the junction left unmatched. CDR3 amino acids: CASSQPGQSYEQYF. CDR3 DNA: TGCGCCAGCAGCCAACCGGGACAGTCCTACGAGCAGTACTTC.

The rearrangement links TRBV30 to TRBJ1-1; perhaps TRBD1 as D (5 bases). This CDR3 is built from 14 residues. Trimming left V 3 bases short and J 5 bases short, with 16 bases between. Germline V lookup: CDR1 GTSNPN, CDR2 SVGIG (reference sequence). The DNA for the CDR3 is TGTGCCTGGAGGGGGGACCGAGGCTGGACTGAAGCTTTCTTT. Its protein is CAWRGDRGWTEAFF. The full variable domain, in which reference TRBV30 and TRBJ1-1 provide the parts outside the CDR3, is SQTIHQWPATLVQPVGSPLSLECTVEGTSNPNLYWYRQAAGRGLQLLFYSVGIGQISSEVPQNLSASRPQDRQFILSSKKLLLSDSGFYLCAWRGDRGWTEAFFGQGTRLTVV.

J is TRBJ2-7 and V is TRBV6-6, with 7 bases matching TRBD1. V dropped 2 bases and J dropped 7; count of bases not matched to a gene: 5. CDR1 is MNHNY, CDR2 SVGAGI, per germline (reference sequence). The CDR3 totals 13 residues. The CDR3 sequence is CASSYEGAREQYF. The CDR3 coding sequence is TGTGCCAGCAGTTACGAGGGGGCGAGGGAGCAGTACTTC.

This chain links TRBV7-9 with TRBJ2-7; D is unresolved. There are 13 residues in the CDR3. Trimming took off 5 bases at V and 6 bases at J, with 14 bases between the two ends. Germline V lookup: CDR1 SEHNR, CDR2 FQNEAQ (reference sequence). As DNA, the CDR3 is TGTGCCAGCAGCCTCGGACCACTTACCGAGCAGTACTTC. Translated: CASSLGPLTEQYF.

Only a few counts were recorded for this clonotype. Here the CDR3 reads CASSQEGAQETQYF. The DNA of the CDR3 is TGCGCCAGCAGCCAAGAAGGGGCGCAAGAGACCCAGTACTTC. The chain joins TRBV4-1 to TRBJ2-5, with D possibly matching TRBD1 (5 bases). CDR3 length: 14 residues. The V and J ends lost 0 bases and 2 bases respectively, with 7 bases between them. In germline, CDR1 is MGHRA, CDR2 YSYEKL.

V usage is TRBV18 and J usage is TRBJ2-3; no reliable D call. V lost 3 bases to trimming and J lost 2 bases, with 9 bases between them. The CDR3 has 14 amino acids. CDR1 KGHSH and CDR2 LQKENI come from the germline V gene. Here the CDR3 DNA reads TGTGCCAGCTCACCGACGGATTCCACAGATACGCAGTATTTT. Protein sequence: CASSPTDSTDTQYF.

V and J are TRBV4-3 and TRBJ2-2; weak D call: TRBD1 (5 bases). Germline V CDR1 and CDR2: LGHNA, YSLEER. This CDR3 contains 15 residues. The germline V and J ends were trimmed by 1 base and 3 bases, with 9 bases remaining between them. DNA of the CDR3: TGCGCCAGCAGCCAAGCCGGCAGGGACACCGGGGAGCTGTTTTTT. Translating gives CASSQAGRDTGELFF.

This chain joins TRBV25-1 and TRBJ1-2, with 7 bases fitting TRBD1. The V and J ends lost 7 bases and 0 bases, in that order; junction bases with no gene match: 5. The CDR3 contains 14 residues. The germline gives CDR1 MGHDK, CDR2 SYGVNS. In nucleotides, the CDR3 is TGTGCCAGCACCCAAGGGGGCTCTAACTATGGCTACACCTTC. Protein sequence: CASTQGGSNYGYTF.

The rearrangement links TRBV30 to TRBJ2-1; the D gene is possibly TRBD1 (5 bases). The CDR3 length is 15 residues. Trimming took 2 bases from V and 2 from J, leaving 13 bases between them. Germline-derived CDR1 and CDR2 are GTSNPN and SVGIG (reference sequence). Here the CDR3 reads CAWSSWRTTYNEQFF. CDR3 sequence (DNA): TGTGCCTGGAGTAGCTGGCGGACAACCTACAATGAGCAGTTCTTC. The full variable domain, in which reference TRBV30 and TRBJ2-1 provide the parts outside the CDR3, is SQTIHQWPATLVQPVGSPLSLECTVEGTSNPNLYWYRQAAGRGLQLLFYSVGIGQISSEVPQNLSASRPQDRQFILSSKKLLLSDSGFYLCAWSSWRTTYNEQFFGPGTRLTVL.

The rearrangement links TRBV20-1 to TRBJ1-5, with D unresolved. Germline assignment: CDR1 DFQATT and CDR2 SNEGSKA (reference sequence). Trimming stripped 3 bases from V and 5 bases from J, with 11 bases between. The CDR3 covers 13 residues. CDR3 sequence: CSASMQADQPQHF. The CDR3 region has the DNA TGCAGTGCTAGTATGCAGGCGGATCAGCCCCAGCATTTT.

CDR3 protein: CASSVEAGVSTDTQYF. Here the CDR3 DNA reads TGTGCCAGCAGCGTAGAGGCCGGGGTTAGCACAGATACGCAGTATTTT. This rearrangement joins TRBV9 to TRBJ2-3, with D tentatively TRBD2 (5 bases). The V gene's germline CDR1 is SGDLS and CDR2 YYNGEE. The V end was cut by 0 bases, the J end by 0 bases, with 11 bases between. The CDR3 has 16 residues.

The chain is built from TRBV3-1 and TRBJ1-3; D call uncertain. Per germline, CDR1 LGHDT and CDR2 YNNKEL (reference sequence). The CDR3 has 16 amino acids. Trimming took 0 bases from V and 5 from J, leaving 14 bases between them. CDR3 region: CASSQDGSSRRNTIYF. Written as DNA, the CDR3 is TGTGCCAGCAGCCAAGATGGGAGCAGCCGAAGAAACACCATATATTTT.

The V gene is TRBV29-1, the J gene TRBJ2-1, with no clear D. Trimming removed 3 bases at V and 8 bases at J, with 8 bases between. The CDR3 covers 11 residues. Germline V gene data show CDR1 as SQVTM and CDR2 as ANQGSEA. The chain's CDR3 is CSVDRTHEQFF. The DNA of the CDR3 is TGCAGCGTTGACCGGACCCATGAGCAGTTCTTC.

This clonotype was recorded once. The chain joins TRBV18 to TRBJ2-7, with TRBD1 identical over 7 bases. The V and J ends lost 4 bases and 7 bases, in that order; junction bases with no gene match: 13. Germline V gene lookup returns CDR1 KGHSH and CDR2 LQKENI. CDR3 length: 15 residues. The CDR3 DNA reads TGTGCCAGCTCACGGATAACAGGGGCCCCCAAGGAGCAGTACTTC. Its translation is CASSRITGAPKEQYF.

The J gene is TRBJ1-2, the V gene TRBV27, with D perhaps TRBD1 (5 bases). Germline lookup yields CDR1 MNHEY and CDR2 SMNVEV (reference sequence). The V end was cut by 5 bases, the J end by 4 bases, with 17 bases between. The CDR3 extends over 15 amino acids. The CDR3 DNA is TGTGCCAGCAGTCCCACACCCTTGGGGGGCTATGGCTACACCTTC. This translates into CASSPTPLGGYGYTF.

The chain uses TRBV7-8 and TRBJ1-5; perhaps TRBD1 as D (5 bases). This CDR3 spans 15 amino acids. Germline values: CDR1 SGHVS, CDR2 FQNEAQ. Trimming removed 4 bases at V and 1 base at J, with 11 bases between. This CDR3 reads CASSWDPGSNQPQHF. The CDR3 coding sequence is TGTGCCAGCAGCTGGGACCCAGGGAGCAATCAGCCCCAGCATTTT.

Notes on this clonotype: One junction end disagrees with the germline gene, perhaps due to a read error. The genes are TRBV30 and TRBJ2-1; weak D call: TRBD1 (5 bases). The CDR3 length is 10 residues. Germline assignment: CDR1 GTSNPN and CDR2 SVGIG (reference sequence). CDR3 bases: TGTGCCTGGGCACAGGTTCTTATGGTCTTC. Amino acids: CAWAQVLMVF. Filled out from reference TRBV30 and TRBJ2-1, the complete variable domain reads SQTIHQWPATLVQPVGSPLSLECTVEGTSNPNLYWYRQAAGRGLQLLFYSVGIGQISSEVPQNLSASRPQDRQFILSSKKLLLSDSGFYLCAWAQVLMVFGPGTRLTVL.

The chain employs TRBV6-6 and TRBJ2-1; TRBD2 aligns across 11 bases. The length of the CDR3 is 15 residues. The germline gives CDR1 MNHNY, CDR2 SVGAGI (reference sequence). Trimming cost V 2 bases and J 10 bases; bases outside gene matches: 7. CDR3 region: CASSYSLAGGREQFF. The CDR3 nucleotides are TGTGCCAGCAGTTACAGCCTAGCGGGGGGTAGGGAGCAGTTCTTC.

This sequence joins TRBV6-6 and TRBJ1-2; D not certain. The length of the CDR3 is 14 residues. Looked up from germline, CDR1 is MNHNY and CDR2 is SVGAGI (reference sequence). The V gene lost 0 bases and the J gene lost 4 bases, with 9 bases spanning the gap. CDR3 DNA sequence: TGTGCCAGCAGTTACTCGCCGGTGGGCTATGGCTACACCTTC. Translated, it gives CASSYSPVGYGYTF.

This clonotype was detected only a few times. The chain has TRBV20-1 and TRBJ1-6; 7 bases agree with TRBD1. Germline lookup yields CDR1 DFQATT and CDR2 SNEGSKA (reference sequence). The J segment lost 0 bases and the V segment lost 3 bases, leaving 2 bases of the junction unmatched. This CDR3 contains 15 residues. CDR3 nucleotides: TGCAGTGCTAGGGGGACAGTCTCCTATAATTCACCCCTCCACTTT. This gives the protein CSARGTVSYNSPLHF.

The rearrangement joins TRBV9 to TRBJ1-6; no firm D call. Trimming removed 6 bases at V and 4 bases at J, with 14 bases between. The CDR3 contains 15 residues. Germline loops: CDR1 SGDLS, CDR2 YYNGEE. In DNA, the CDR3 is TGTGCCAGCACCGGAGGGCCCGGATATAATTCACCCCTCCACTTT. Protein product: CASTGGPGYNSPLHF.

This chain uses TRBV18 with TRBJ2-3; D gene unclear. Germline V gene lookup returns CDR1 KGHSH and CDR2 LQKENI. V lost 5 bases, J lost 4 bases, and 16 bases lay in between. The CDR3 runs to 15 residues. Here the CDR3 reads CASSMDPSGADTQYF. The CDR3 DNA reads TGTGCCAGCTCAATGGATCCCTCTGGCGCAGATACGCAGTATTTT.

The J gene is TRBJ2-3, the V gene TRBV9; weak D call: TRBD1 (5 bases). The CDR3 extends over 14 amino acids. V lost 2 bases to trimming and J lost 2 bases, with 9 bases between them. From germline, CDR1 is SGDLS and CDR2 YYNGEE. The DNA for the CDR3 is TGTGCCAGCAGCGTTACAGGCCCCACAGATACGCAGTATTTT. This gives the protein CASSVTGPTDTQYF.

The chain is built from TRBV10-2 and TRBJ2-2; D gene ambiguous. CDR1 and CDR2 from the germline V gene are WSHSY and SAAADI. Trimming removed 6 bases at V and 6 bases at J, with 5 bases between. The CDR3 is 11 residues long. CDR3 nucleotide sequence: TGCGCCAGCAGGCTGTCCGGGGAGCTGTTTTTT. It translates to CASRLSGELFF.

The rearrangement links TRBV2 to TRBJ2-1; D may be TRBD2 (5 bases). V lost 7 bases and J 4 bases, leaving 11 bases between the germline ends. Germline CDR1 is SNHLY and CDR2 is FYNNEI. The CDR3 is 13 residues long. As DNA, the CDR3 is TGTGCCAGCATCGGAGGAAGTTACAATGAGCAGTTCTTC. It encodes CASIGGSYNEQFF.

The CDR3 reads CSVEGAPTTGVGYTF. CDR3 sequence (DNA): TGCAGCGTTGAAGGCGCCCCGACCACAGGGGTTGGCTACACCTTC. V and J are TRBV29-1 and TRBJ1-2, with TRBD1 matching 7 bases. The germline V gene encodes CDR1 SQVTM and CDR2 ANQGSEA. J gave up 7 bases and V 1 base, and 12 bases lay outside the gene matches. The CDR3 is 15 amino acids.

This clonotype was seen just once. The rearrangement uses TRBV7-6 and TRBJ2-7; D might be TRBD2 (5 bases). CDR3 length equals 15 residues. V lost 4 bases and J lost 0, with 13 bases in between. Germline V gene sequence: CDR1 SGHVS, CDR2 FNYEAQ. Here the CDR3 reads CASSSIRGISYEQYF. DNA for the CDR3: TGTGCCAGCAGCTCGATTCGGGGAATCTCCTACGAGCAGTACTTC.

This sequence joins TRBV3-1 and TRBJ1-5; D gene unclear. The germline V gene encodes CDR1 LGHDT and CDR2 YNNKEL (reference sequence). The CDR3 is made up of 14 amino acids. Trimming removed 4 bases at V and 7 bases at J, with 14 bases between. The CDR3 nucleotides are TGTGCCAGCAGCCCAGTAGGGCGCTTACAGCCCCAGCATTTT. It specifies CASSPVGRLQPQHF.

The DNA for the CDR3 is TGCAGTGCCAACAGGGGCTGGGTTGATTCACCCCTCCACTTT. This translates into CSANRGWVDSPLHF. This rearrangement joins TRBV20-1 to TRBJ1-6; 7 bases match TRBD1. CDR1 and CDR2 from the germline V gene are DFQATT and SNEGSKA (reference sequence). The CDR3 runs to 14 residues. The V gene end was trimmed by 6 bases and the J gene end by 8 bases; junction bases not matched to a gene: 10.